Each of the 20 T cell receptor beta chains below was sequenced from the same sample in a study of OX40 agonist ivuxolimab in advanced cancers. The table came from immunoSEQ multiplex PCR; TCRdb's copy has only in-frame clones and leaves some out. The repertoire consists of roughly 80,000 clones, with roughly 84% occurring once and the leading ten covering less than 3.5%. Sample: CD4+ or CD8+ T cells sorted from blood, taken in a trial of the OX40 agonist ivuxolimab. The source is an adult with an advanced solid tumor such as melanoma, head and neck, liver or kidney cancer.

This sequence joins TRBV27 and TRBJ2-7, with TRBD1 matching 9 bases. Germline V lookup: CDR1 MNHEY, CDR2 SMNVEV (reference sequence). This CDR3 contains 14 residues. V gave up 2 bases and J gave up 6 bases; unmatched junction bases: 5. The chain's CDR3 is CASSLSGQGTEQYF. In DNA, the CDR3 is TGTGCCAGCAGTTTAAGTGGACAGGGGACCGAGCAGTACTTC.

This clone appeared a single time. The chain couples TRBV10-3 to TRBJ2-7; TRBD1 matches at 10 bases. V dropped 4 bases and J dropped 4; count of bases not matched to a gene: 1. The CDR3 extends over 13 amino acids. Germline V gene data show CDR1 as ENHRY and CDR2 as SYGVKD. CDR3 coding DNA: TGTGCCATCAGTGCGGGACAGGGGTACGAGCAGTACGTC. This gives the protein CAISAGQGYEQYV.

This clone was detected once. The CDR3 sequence: CASSSTGELFF. The CDR3 DNA reads TGCGCCAGCAGCAGCACCGGGGAGCTGTTTTTT. The genes are TRBV5-1 and TRBJ2-2; no firm D call. Germline V gene data show CDR1 as SGHRS and CDR2 as YFSETQ. V shed 4 bases and J shed 4 bases, with 2 bases lying between them. This CDR3 spans 11 amino acids.

This clone came up once. The rearrangement uses TRBV30 and TRBJ1-2, with D perhaps matching TRBD1 (6 bases). This CDR3 spans 15 amino acids. Trimming shortened V by 1 base and J by 8 bases, and 20 bases separated the two germline ends. From germline, CDR1 is GTSNPN and CDR2 SVGIG (reference sequence). The CDR3 spells CAWSAQDLGGWGYTF. The CDR3, as DNA: TGTGCCTGGAGTGCCCAGGACCTCGGGGGCTGGGGCTACACCTTC.

V gene TRBV6-6 combines with J gene TRBJ2-7; possibly TRBD2 for D (5 bases). Germline V gene lookup returns CDR1 MNHNY and CDR2 SVGAGI (reference sequence). V lost 0 bases, J lost 5 bases, and 11 bases lay in between. The CDR3 loop spans 14 amino acids. In nucleotides, the CDR3 is TGTGCCAGCAGTTACTCTAGCGTTGAAGACGAGCAGTACGTC. As protein: CASSYSSVEDEQYV.

The J gene is TRBJ1-6, the V gene TRBV5-6, with 7 nucleotides matching TRBD1. This CDR3 is built from 16 residues. From germline, CDR1 is SGHDT and CDR2 YYEEEE. V was clipped by 4 bases and J by 8 bases; unmatched bases: 12. The CDR3: CASSRDEKGAHSPLHF. The CDR3 DNA reads TGTGCCAGCAGCCGAGACGAGAAGGGGGCTCATTCACCCCTCCACTTT.

V and J are TRBV30 and TRBJ2-7; no clear D. V was clipped by 3 bases and J by 0 bases, with 15 bases between them. Germline lookup yields CDR1 GTSNPN and CDR2 SVGIG (reference sequence). This CDR3 has 15 amino acids. CDR3 bases: TGTGCCTGGAGGGAAATTCAGACAAACTCCTACGAGCAGTACTTC. This encodes CAWREIQTNSYEQYF.

V gene TRBV7-2 combines with J gene TRBJ2-2; D perhaps matches TRBD1 (7 bases). The CDR3 has 15 residues. Trimming took off 4 bases at V and 4 bases at J, with 13 bases between the two ends. Germline CDR1 reads SGHTA; CDR2 reads FQGNSA. The CDR3 DNA reads TGTGCCAGCAGCTCGCAGGGGGGTGGCACCGGGGAGCTGTTTTTT. Its translation: CASSSQGGGTGELFF.

The chain joins TRBV14 to TRBJ1-2; the match to TRBD1 covers 8 bases. Germline loops: CDR1 SGHDN, CDR2 FVKESK. This CDR3 contains 13 residues. V lost 2 bases, J lost 7 bases, and 3 bases stayed unmatched. CDR3 amino acids: CASSQRTGSGYTF. CDR3 sequence (DNA): TGTGCCAGCAGCCAAAGGACAGGGTCTGGCTACACCTTC. The entire variable domain, with the rest obtained from reference TRBV14 and TRBJ1-2, is as follows: EAGVTQFPSHSVIEKGQTVTLRCDPISGHDNLYWYRRVMGKEIKFLLHFVKESKQDESGMPNNRFLAERTGGTYSTLKVQPAELEDSGVYFCASSQRTGSGYTFGSGTRLTVV.

This clone is a singleton in its sample. CDR3 loop: CAWRGGPPPLEETQYF. For the CDR3, the DNA is TGTGCCTGGAGGGGGGGGCCCCCCCCTCTCGAAGAGACCCAGTACTTC. The chain joins TRBV30 to TRBJ2-5, with TRBD2 as a possible D gene (7 bases). V lost 3 bases and J lost 3, with 20 bases in between. Looked up from germline, CDR1 is GTSNPN and CDR2 is SVGIG (reference sequence). The CDR3 is made up of 16 amino acids.

The genes are TRBV18 and TRBJ2-3; D not certain. Trimming took off 6 bases at V and 0 bases at J, with 13 bases between the two ends. Germline-derived CDR1 and CDR2 are KGHSH and LQKENI. This CDR3 has 15 residues. The CDR3, as DNA: TGTGCCAGCTCCCAGACTGGTGCTAGCACAGATACGCAGTATTTT. Translating it yields CASSQTGASTDTQYF.

This chain uses TRBV5-4 with TRBJ1-1, with 9 bases matching TRBD1. This CDR3 is 14 amino acids long. Unmatched junction bases numbered 6, after V lost 4 bases and J lost 5 bases. From germline, CDR1 is SGHNT and CDR2 YYREEE (reference sequence). The CDR3 DNA reads as TGTGCCAGCAGCGGCGGACAGGGGTATACTGAAGCTTTCTTT. Protein: CASSGGQGYTEAFF.

This clone turned up a few times. This chain links TRBV10-3 with TRBJ1-2; weak D call: TRBD1 (6 bases). V was pared by 7 bases and J by 4 bases, with 16 bases between. The CDR3 has 14 residues. CDR1 and CDR2 from the germline V gene are ENHRY and SYGVKD. The CDR3 nucleotides read TGTGCCATCACCAAAGACACAGGGTCCTATGGCTACACCTTC. Protein product: CAITKDTGSYGYTF.

The V gene is TRBV5-4, the J gene TRBJ1-5; 7 bases line up with TRBD1. From germline, CDR1 is SGHNT and CDR2 YYREEE (reference sequence). This CDR3 comprises 16 residues. V shed 3 bases, J shed 4 bases, and the junction held 10 bases outside the gene matches. As DNA, the CDR3 is TGTGCCAGCAGCTCCCGGACAGGCCGGGGGAATCAGCCCCAGCATTTT. Encoded protein: CASSSRTGRGNQPQHF.

The chain recombines TRBV7-8 with TRBJ2-7; 8 bases map to TRBD1. The ends lost 5 bases at V and 0 bases at J; junction bases unmatched: 9. The CDR3 contains 16 residues. Germline V CDR1 and CDR2: SGHVS, FQNEAQ. The CDR3 DNA sequence: TGTGCCAGCAGCCAATGGGTGACAGGGGACTCCTACGAGCAGTACTTC. Protein sequence: CASSQWVTGDSYEQYF. The full variable domain, rest sourced from reference TRBV7-8 and TRBJ2-7, is GAGVSQSPRYKVAKRGQDVALRCDPISGHVSLFWYQQALGQGPEFLTYFQNEAQLDKSGLPSDRFFAERPEGSVSTLKIQRTQQEDSAVYLCASSQWVTGDSYEQYFGPGTRLTVT.

This clone occurred a few times. The rearrangement joins TRBV6-5 to TRBJ1-6; possibly TRBD1 for D (5 bases). The V end was cut by 5 bases, the J end by 5 bases, with 13 bases between. This CDR3 spans 15 amino acids. CDR1 is MNHEY and CDR2 is SVGAGI in the germline V gene. This chain's CDR3 is CASSPPGGNNSPLHF. CDR3 DNA: TGTGCCAGCAGTCCCCCGGGGGGAAATAATTCACCCCTCCACTTT.

The chain is built from TRBV25-1 and TRBJ1-6; D may be TRBD1 (5 bases). The V gene's germline CDR1 is MGHDK and CDR2 SYGVNS. CDR3 length: 14 amino acids. V lost 6 bases to trimming and J lost 3 bases, with 9 bases between them. As DNA, the CDR3 is TGTGCCAGCAGACGGGACGACTATAATTCACCCCTCCACTTT. Amino acid sequence: CASRRDDYNSPLHF. The variable domain in full, with the rest retrieved from reference TRBV25-1 and TRBJ1-6, is EADIYQTPRYLVIGTGKKITLECSQTMGHDKMYWYQQDPGMELHLIHYSYGVNSTEKGDLSSESTVSRIRTEHFPLTLESARPSHTSQYLCASRRDDYNSPLHFGNGTRLTVT.

This chain uses TRBV7-3 with TRBJ1-2, with D unclear. The germline CDR1 and CDR2 sequences are SGHTA and FQGTGA. Deletions cut 5 bases from V and 2 bases from J, with 9 bases between. There are 13 residues in the CDR3. The CDR3 DNA reads TGTGCCAGCAGCCCCGCCGGGAACTATGGCTACACCTTC. This gives the protein CASSPAGNYGYTF.

This clone was seen a handful of times. The chain is built from TRBV5-1 and TRBJ2-1; the match to TRBD1 covers 7 bases. The CDR3 runs to 13 residues. Trimming removed 3 bases from V and 7 bases from J; junction bases left unmatched: 4. Germline assignment: CDR1 SGHRS and CDR2 YFSETQ. The chain's CDR3 is CASSSEQGNEQFF. In nucleotides, the CDR3 is TGCGCCAGCAGCTCCGAACAGGGGAATGAGCAGTTCTTC.

V and J are TRBV19 and TRBJ2-3; D not resolved. The CDR3 sequence is 13 residues long. The V gene lost 5 bases and the J gene lost 3 bases, with 9 bases spanning the gap. Germline CDR1 and CDR2: LNHDA and SQIVND (reference sequence). The CDR3, as DNA: TGTGCCAGTAGTGGCCGGGTGACAGATACGCAGTATTTT. Translated, it gives CASSGRVTDTQYF.